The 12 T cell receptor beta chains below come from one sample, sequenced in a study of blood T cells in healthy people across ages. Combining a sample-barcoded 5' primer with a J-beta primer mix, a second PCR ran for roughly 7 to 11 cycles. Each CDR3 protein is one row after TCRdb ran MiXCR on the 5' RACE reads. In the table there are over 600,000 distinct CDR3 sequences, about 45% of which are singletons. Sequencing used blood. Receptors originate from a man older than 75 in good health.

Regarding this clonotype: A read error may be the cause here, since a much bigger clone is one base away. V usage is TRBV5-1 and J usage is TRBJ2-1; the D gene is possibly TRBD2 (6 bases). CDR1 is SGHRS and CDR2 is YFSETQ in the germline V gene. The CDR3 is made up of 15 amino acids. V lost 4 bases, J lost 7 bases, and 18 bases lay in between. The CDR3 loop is CASSLANGGANEQFF. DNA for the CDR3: TGCGCCAGCAGCCTCGCGAATGGCGGGGCGAATGAGCAGTTCTTC.

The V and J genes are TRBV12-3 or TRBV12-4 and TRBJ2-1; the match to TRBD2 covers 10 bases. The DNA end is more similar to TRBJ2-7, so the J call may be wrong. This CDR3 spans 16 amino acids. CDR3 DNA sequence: TGTGCCAGCAGTCGCTCGGGGACTAGCGCCTACAATGAGCAGTACTTC. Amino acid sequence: CASSRSGTSAYNEQYF.

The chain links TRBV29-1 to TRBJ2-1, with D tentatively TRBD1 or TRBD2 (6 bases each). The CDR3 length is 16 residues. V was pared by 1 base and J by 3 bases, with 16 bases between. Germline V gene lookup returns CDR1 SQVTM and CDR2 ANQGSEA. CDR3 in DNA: TGCAGCGTTGAAGGCCTACAGGGAGGCGGCTACAATGAGCAGTTCTTC. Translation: CSVEGLQGGGYNEQFF.

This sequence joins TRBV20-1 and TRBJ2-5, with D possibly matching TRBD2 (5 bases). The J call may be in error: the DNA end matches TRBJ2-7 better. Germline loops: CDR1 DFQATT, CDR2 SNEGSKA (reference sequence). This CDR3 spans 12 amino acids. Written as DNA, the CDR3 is TGCAGTGCGGAGGACCAAACCTACGAGCAGTACTTC. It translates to CSAEDQTYEQYF.

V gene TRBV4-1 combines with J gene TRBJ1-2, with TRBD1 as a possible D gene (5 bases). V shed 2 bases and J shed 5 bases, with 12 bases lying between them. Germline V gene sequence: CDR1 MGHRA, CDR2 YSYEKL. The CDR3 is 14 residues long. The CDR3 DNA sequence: TGCGCCAGCAGCCAAAACCGGGGGGTATATGGCTACACCTTC. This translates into CASSQNRGVYGYTF.

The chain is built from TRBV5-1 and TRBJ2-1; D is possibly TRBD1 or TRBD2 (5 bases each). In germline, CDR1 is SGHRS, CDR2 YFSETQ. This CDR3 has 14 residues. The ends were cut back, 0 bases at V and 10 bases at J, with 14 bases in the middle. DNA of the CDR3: TGCGCCAGCAGCTTGGGGGACGGTTCTGGAGAGCAGTTCTTC. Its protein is CASSLGDGSGEQFF.

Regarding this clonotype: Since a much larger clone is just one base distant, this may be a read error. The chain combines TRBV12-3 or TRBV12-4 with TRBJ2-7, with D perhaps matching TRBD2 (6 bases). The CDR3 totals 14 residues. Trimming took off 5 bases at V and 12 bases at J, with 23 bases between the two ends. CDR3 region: CASSDRDSIPKRYF. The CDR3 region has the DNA TGTGCCAGCAGTGACCGGGACTCGATTCCGAAGCGGTACTTC.

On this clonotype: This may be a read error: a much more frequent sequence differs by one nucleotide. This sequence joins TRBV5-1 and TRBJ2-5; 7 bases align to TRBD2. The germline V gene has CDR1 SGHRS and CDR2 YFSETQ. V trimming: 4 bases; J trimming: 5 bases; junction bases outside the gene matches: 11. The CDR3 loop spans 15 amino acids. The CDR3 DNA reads TGCGCCAGCAGCCCTCTCGGCGGGAGTTGGGAGACCCAGTACTTC. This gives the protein CASSPLGGSWETQYF.

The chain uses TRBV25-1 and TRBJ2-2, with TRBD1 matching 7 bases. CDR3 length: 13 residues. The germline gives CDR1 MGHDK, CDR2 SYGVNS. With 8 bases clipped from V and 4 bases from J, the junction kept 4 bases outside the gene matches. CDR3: CASGHRGTGELFF. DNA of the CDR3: TGTGCCAGCGGACACAGGGGCACCGGGGAGCTGTTTTTT.

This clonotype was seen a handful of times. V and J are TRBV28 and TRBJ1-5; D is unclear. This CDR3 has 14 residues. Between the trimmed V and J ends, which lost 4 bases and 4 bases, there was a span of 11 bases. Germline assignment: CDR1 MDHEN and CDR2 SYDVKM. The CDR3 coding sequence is TGTGCCAGCAGTTCGGAGTATCGAAATCAGCCCCAGCATTTT. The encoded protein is CASSSEYRNQPQHF.

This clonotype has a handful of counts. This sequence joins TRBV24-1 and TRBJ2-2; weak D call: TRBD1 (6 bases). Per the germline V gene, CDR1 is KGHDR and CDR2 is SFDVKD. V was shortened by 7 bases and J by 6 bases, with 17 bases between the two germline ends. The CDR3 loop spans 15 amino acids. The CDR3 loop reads CATRDRDNGAGELFF. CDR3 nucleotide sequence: TGTGCCACCAGGGACCGGGACAACGGGGCCGGGGAGCTGTTTTTT.

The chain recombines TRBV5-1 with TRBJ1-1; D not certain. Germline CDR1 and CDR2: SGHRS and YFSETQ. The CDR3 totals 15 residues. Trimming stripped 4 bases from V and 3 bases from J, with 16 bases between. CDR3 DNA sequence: TGCGCCAGCAGCAGGACTGTGCCCGGGGACACTGAAGCTTTCTTT. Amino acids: CASSRTVPGDTEAFF.